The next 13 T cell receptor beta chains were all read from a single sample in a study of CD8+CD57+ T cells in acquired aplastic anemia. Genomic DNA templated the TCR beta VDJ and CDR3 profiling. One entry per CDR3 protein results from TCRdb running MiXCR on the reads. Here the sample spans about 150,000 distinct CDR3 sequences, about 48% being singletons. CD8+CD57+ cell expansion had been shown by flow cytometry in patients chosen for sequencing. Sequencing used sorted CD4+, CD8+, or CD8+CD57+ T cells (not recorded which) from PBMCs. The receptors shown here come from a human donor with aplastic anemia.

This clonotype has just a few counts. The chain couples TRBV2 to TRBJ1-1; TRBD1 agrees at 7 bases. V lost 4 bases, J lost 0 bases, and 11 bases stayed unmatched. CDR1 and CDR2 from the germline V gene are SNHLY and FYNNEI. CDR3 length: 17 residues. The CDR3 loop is CASSGTSGQTMNTEAFF. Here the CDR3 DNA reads TGTGCCAGCAGTGGCACTTCGGGACAGACGATGAACACTGAAGCTTTCTTT. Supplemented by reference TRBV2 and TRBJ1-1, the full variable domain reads EPEVTQTPSHQVTQMGQEVILRCVPISNHLYFYWYRQILGQKVEFLVSFYNNEISEKSEIFDDQFSVERPDGSNFTLKIRSTKLEDSAMYFCASSGTSGQTMNTEAFFGQGTRLTVV.

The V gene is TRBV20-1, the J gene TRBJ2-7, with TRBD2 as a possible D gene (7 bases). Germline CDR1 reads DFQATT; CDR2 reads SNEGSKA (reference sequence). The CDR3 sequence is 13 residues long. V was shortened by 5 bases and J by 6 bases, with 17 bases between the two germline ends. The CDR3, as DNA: TGCAGTGCTGGGATACCTGGGGGGGCCGAGCAGTACTTC. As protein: CSAGIPGGAEQYF.

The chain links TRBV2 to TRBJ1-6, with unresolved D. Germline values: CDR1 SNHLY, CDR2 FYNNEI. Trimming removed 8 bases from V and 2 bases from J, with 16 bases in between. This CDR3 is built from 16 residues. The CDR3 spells CASFRGKSTYNSPLHF. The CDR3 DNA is TGTGCCAGCTTTCGGGGAAAGTCGACCTATAATTCACCCCTCCACTTT.

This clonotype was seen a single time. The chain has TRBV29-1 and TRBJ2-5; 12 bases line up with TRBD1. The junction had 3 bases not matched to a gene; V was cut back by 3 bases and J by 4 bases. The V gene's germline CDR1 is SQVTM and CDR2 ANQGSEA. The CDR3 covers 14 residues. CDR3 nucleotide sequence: TGCAGCGTTGAGGGACAGGGGGCGGGAGAGACCCAGTACTTC. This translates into CSVEGQGAGETQYF.

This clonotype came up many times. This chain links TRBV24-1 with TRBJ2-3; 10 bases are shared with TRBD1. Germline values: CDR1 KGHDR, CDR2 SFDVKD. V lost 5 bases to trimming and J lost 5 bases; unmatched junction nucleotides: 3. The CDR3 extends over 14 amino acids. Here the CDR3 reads CATSGQGAGDTQYF. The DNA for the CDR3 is TGTGCCACCAGTGGACAGGGGGCAGGAGATACGCAGTATTTT.

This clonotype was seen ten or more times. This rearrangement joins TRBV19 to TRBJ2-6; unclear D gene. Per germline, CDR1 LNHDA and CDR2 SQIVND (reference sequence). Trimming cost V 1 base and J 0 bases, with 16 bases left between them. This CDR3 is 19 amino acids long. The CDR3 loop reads CASSIVLRRASSGANVLTF. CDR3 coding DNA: TGTGCCAGTAGTATAGTTCTACGCCGGGCTAGCTCTGGGGCCAACGTCCTGACTTTC.

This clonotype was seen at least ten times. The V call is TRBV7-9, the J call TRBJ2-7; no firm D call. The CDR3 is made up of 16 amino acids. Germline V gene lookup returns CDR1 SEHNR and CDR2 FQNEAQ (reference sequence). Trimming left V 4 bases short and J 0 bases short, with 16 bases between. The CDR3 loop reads CASSSLTRRSSYEQYF. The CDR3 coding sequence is TGTGCCAGCAGCTCCCTGACCAGAAGAAGCTCCTACGAGCAGTACTTC.

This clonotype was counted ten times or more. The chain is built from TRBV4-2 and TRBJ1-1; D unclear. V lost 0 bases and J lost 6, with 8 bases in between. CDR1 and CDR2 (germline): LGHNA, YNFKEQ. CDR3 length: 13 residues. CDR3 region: CASSQDLQPEAFF. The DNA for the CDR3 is TGTGCCAGCAGCCAAGATTTACAGCCTGAAGCTTTCTTT.

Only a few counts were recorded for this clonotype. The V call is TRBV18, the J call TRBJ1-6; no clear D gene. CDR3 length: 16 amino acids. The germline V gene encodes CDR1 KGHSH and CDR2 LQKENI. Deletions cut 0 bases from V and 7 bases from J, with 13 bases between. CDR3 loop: CASSPPIRLGNSPLHF. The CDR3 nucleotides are TGTGCCAGCTCACCACCGATCCGGCTGGGGAATTCACCCCTCCACTTT.

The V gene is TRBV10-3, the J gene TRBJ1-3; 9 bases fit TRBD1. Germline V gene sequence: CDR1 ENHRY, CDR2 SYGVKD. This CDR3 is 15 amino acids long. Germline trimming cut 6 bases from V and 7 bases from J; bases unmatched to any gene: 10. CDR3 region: CAISALQGAVNTIYF. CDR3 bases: TGTGCCATCAGCGCCTTACAGGGGGCTGTGAACACCATATATTTT.

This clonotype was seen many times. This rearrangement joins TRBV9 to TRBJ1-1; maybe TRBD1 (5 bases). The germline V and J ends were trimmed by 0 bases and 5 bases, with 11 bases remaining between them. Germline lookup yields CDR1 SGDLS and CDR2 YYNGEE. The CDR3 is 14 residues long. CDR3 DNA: TGTGCCAGCAGCGTAGTGAGGGGAGGAACTGAAGCTTTCTTT. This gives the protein CASSVVRGGTEAFF.

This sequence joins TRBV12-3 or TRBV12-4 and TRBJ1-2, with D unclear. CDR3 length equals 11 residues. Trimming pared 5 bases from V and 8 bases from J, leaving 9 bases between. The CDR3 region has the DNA TGTGCCAGCAGTACACGCTCCGGCTACACCTTC. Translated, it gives CASSTRSGYTF.

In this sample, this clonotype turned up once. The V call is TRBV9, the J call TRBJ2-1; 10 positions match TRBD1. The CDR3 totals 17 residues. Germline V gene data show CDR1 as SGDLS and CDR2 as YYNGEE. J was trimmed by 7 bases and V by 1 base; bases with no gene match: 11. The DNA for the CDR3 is TGTGCCAGCAGCGTATCGGTGGGGGGACAGGGGCTGAATGAGCAGTTCTTC. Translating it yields CASSVSVGGQGLNEQFF.